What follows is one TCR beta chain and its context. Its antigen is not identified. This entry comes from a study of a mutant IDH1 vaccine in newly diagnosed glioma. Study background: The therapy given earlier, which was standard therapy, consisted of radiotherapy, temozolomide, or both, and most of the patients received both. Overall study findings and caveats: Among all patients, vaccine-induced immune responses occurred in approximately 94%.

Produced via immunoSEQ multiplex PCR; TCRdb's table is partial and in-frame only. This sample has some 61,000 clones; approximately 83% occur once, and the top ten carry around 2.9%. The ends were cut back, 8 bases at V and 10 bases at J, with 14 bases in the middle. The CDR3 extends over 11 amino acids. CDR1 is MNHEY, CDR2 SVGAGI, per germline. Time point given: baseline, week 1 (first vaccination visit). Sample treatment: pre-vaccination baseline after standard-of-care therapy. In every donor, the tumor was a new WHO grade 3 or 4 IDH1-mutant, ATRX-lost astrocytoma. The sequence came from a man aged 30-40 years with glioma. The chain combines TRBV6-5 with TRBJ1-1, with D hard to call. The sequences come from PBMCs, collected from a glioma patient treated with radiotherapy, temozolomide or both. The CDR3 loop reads CASSHGIGAFF. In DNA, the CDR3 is TGTGCCAGCTCCCATGGGATAGGAGCTTTCTTT.